This T cell receptor (beta chain) is drawn from a study of control samples from healthy donors and cancer patients. The germline gives CDR1 SGDLS, CDR2 YYNGEE. The CDR3 length is 17 residues. Trimming stripped 1 base from V and 0 bases from J, with 14 bases between. The assay was immunoSEQ multiplex PCR, and TCRdb's table has in-frame clones only and misses some. The table includes 170,000 or so clones, roughly 89% detected once. Sequenced input: blood. The chain has TRBV9 and TRBJ1-3; D is uncertain. This sequence originates from a woman aged 50 to 60 in good health. The CDR3: CASSVTLQRNSGNTIYF. CDR3 coding DNA: TGTGCCAGCAGCGTAACATTACAGCGAAACTCTGGAAACACCATATATTTT.